This T cell receptor beta chain was recovered during a study of blood T cell repertoires in COVID-19. Patients from Seattle were sampled longitudinally, starting during active infection. Per the authors' pipeline: Quantification of nucleated cells was approximated via reference gene primer amplification. Repertoires were generated with immunoSEQ multiplex PCR, while TCRdb's copy carries only in-frame clones and drops some. V, J and clone size reflect that table, while D and trimming were determined from the DNA. There are about 350,000 clones in the sample; over 70% occur only once, and around 6% lies in the top ten. Germline loops: CDR1 SGHNT, CDR2 YYREEE (reference sequence). The CDR3 sequence is 15 residues long. V shed 1 base and J shed 4 bases, with 11 bases lying between them.

The gene calls are TRBV5-4 and TRBJ2-2, with a possible D match to TRBD2 (6 bases). Sequencing used peripheral blood. The receptor comes from a woman in her forties or fifties with COVID-19, enrolled during active disease. The CDR3 bases are TGTGCCAGCAGCTTGTATTTTAGCGGCACCGGGGAGCTGTTTTTT. Residues: CASSLYFSGTGELFF.